One sample yielded the 7 T cell receptor beta chains listed below, sequenced in a study of post-analysis software for immune sequencing data. Study outcomes and limitations: Five TRBV segments, including TRBV5-6, TRBV5-1 and TRBV20-1, were more frequent in patients than controls.

For these TCRs, the target antigens are not known. Included in the TCR beta cDNA libraries were unique molecular identifiers. Using its own MiXCR run on the PCR reads, TCRdb lists one record per CDR3 protein. This table holds 250,000 to 300,000 distinct CDR3 sequences, around 34% found once. The material sequenced was blood. Source of these receptors: a girl between 10 and 17 years old with multiple sclerosis.

This CDR3 reads CASSLRTQRGSTEAFF. CDR3 sequence (DNA): TGCGCCAGCAGCTTGCGGACTCAGAGAGGGAGCACTGAAGCTTTCTTT. The chain uses TRBV5-1 and TRBJ1-1; no clear D. Looked up from germline, CDR1 is SGHRS and CDR2 is YFSETQ. This CDR3 comprises 16 residues. The V and J ends lost 1 base and 4 bases respectively, with 17 bases between them. The full variable domain, its missing parts supplied by reference TRBV5-1 and TRBJ1-1, is KAGVTQTPRYLIKTRGQQVTLSCSPISGHRSVSWYQQTPGQGLQFLFEYFSETQRNKGNFPGRFSGRQFSNSRSEMNVSTLELGDSALYLCASSLRTQRGSTEAFFGQGTRLTVV.

The chain recombines TRBV2 with TRBJ1-2; D possibly corresponds to TRBD1 (5 bases). The length of the CDR3 is 13 residues. The ends were cut back, 8 bases at V and 5 bases at J, with 15 bases in the middle. CDR1 and CDR2 from the germline V gene are SNHLY and FYNNEI. The chain's CDR3 is CASDSPQTYGYTF. DNA of the CDR3: TGTGCCAGCGACAGTCCACAGACTTATGGCTACACCTTC. Full variable domain (rest looked up from reference TRBV2 and TRBJ1-2): EPEVTQTPSHQVTQMGQEVILRCVPISNHLYFYWYRQILGQKVEFLVSFYNNEISEKSEIFDDQFSVERPDGSNFTLKIRSTKLEDSAMYFCASDSPQTYGYTFGSGTRLTVV.

In its sample, this clonotype was seen a few times. The J gene is TRBJ2-2, the V gene TRBV7-8, with a possible D match to TRBD1 (7 bases). V gave up 1 base and J gave up 6 bases, with 12 bases separating them. CDR1 is SGHVS, CDR2 FQNEAQ, per germline. The CDR3 totals 15 residues. The CDR3 spells CASSLGTRGAGELFF. As DNA, the CDR3 is TGTGCCAGCAGCTTAGGGACCAGGGGGGCCGGGGAGCTGTTTTTT.

This clonotype was recorded many times. V usage is TRBV2 and J usage is TRBJ1-5, with a possible D match to TRBD1 (5 bases). The V end lost 5 bases, the J end lost 7 bases, and 18 bases lay between the germline ends. This CDR3 has 15 residues. Germline assignment: CDR1 SNHLY and CDR2 FYNNEI. Here the CDR3 reads CASSLGAGGRQPQHF. The CDR3 bases are TGTGCCAGCAGTCTAGGGGCAGGAGGGAGGCAGCCCCAGCATTTT.

The J gene is TRBJ2-4, the V gene TRBV30; D possibly corresponds to TRBD1 (5 bases). Germline CDR1 is GTSNPN and CDR2 is SVGIG (reference sequence). V was cut by 0 bases and J by 1 base, with 7 bases left in between. The length of the CDR3 is 14 residues. The CDR3 loop reads CAWSVGAAKNIQYF. The CDR3 DNA is TGTGCCTGGAGTGTAGGGGCTGCCAAAAACATTCAGTACTTC.

The chain carries TRBV12-3 or TRBV12-4 and TRBJ1-1; a possible D gene is TRBD1 (6 bases). The CDR3 has 15 amino acids. Trimming took 5 bases from V and 0 from J, leaving 13 bases between them. In nucleotides, the CDR3 is TGTGCCAGCAGTGGCTGGACAGAGATGAACACTGAAGCTTTCTTT. Encoded protein: CASSGWTEMNTEAFF.

This clonotype is a singleton in its sample. The V and J genes are TRBV12-3 or TRBV12-4 and TRBJ2-1, with D possibly being TRBD2 (5 bases). The V gene lost 5 bases and the J gene lost 7 bases, with 12 bases spanning the gap. The CDR3 sequence is 13 residues long. The CDR3 protein is CASSDVGVNEQFF. CDR3 bases: TGTGCCAGCAGTGACGTCGGGGTAAATGAGCAGTTCTTC.